This T cell receptor (beta chain) was identified in a study of shared clonotypes between healthy human individuals. Generated by immunoSEQ multiplex PCR, the TCRdb table keeps only in-frame clones and is missing some. This sample has 2 million to 2.5 million clones, with 85% to 95% found just once. Germline lookup yields CDR1 SGHRS and CDR2 YFSETQ. Deletions cut 2 bases from V and 3 bases from J, with 15 bases between. The CDR3 is made up of 15 amino acids. This clone showed up just once. V usage is TRBV5-1 and J usage is TRBJ2-7; D gene ambiguous. The sequence derives from a man aged 18 to 29 in good health. Some clones in this sample may be carry-over from other donors' samples. Material for sequencing was naive CD4+ T cells from PBMCs. Subset noted: CD45RA+ positively selected. CDR3 sequence: CASSLGGASLYEQYF. The CDR3 bases are TGCGCCAGCAGCTTAGGTGGTGCTAGTCTCTACGAGCAGTACTTC.